This T cell receptor beta chain was captured by sequencing in a study of blood T cell repertoires in COVID-19. Across the study: Researchers got acute and convalescent COVID-19 samples from the United States, Italy and Spain.

The CDR3 covers 15 residues. The V end was cut by 4 bases, the J end by 4 bases, with 13 bases between. Germline V gene data show CDR1 as SNHLY and CDR2 as FYNNEI. This clone was recorded only once. Assay used: immunoSEQ multiplex PCR; TCRdb lists only in-frame clones, some missing. The data show 250,000 to 350,000 clones, almost 90% seen once. The chain employs TRBV2 and TRBJ2-2; perhaps TRBD2 as D (6 bases). The source material was peripheral blood. The clonotype was recovered from a woman in her 30s with COVID-19, enrolled during active disease. This CDR3 is CASSAGGAATGELFF. The CDR3 coding sequence is TGTGCCAGCAGTGCGGGCGGGGCCGCCACCGGGGAGCTGTTTTTT.